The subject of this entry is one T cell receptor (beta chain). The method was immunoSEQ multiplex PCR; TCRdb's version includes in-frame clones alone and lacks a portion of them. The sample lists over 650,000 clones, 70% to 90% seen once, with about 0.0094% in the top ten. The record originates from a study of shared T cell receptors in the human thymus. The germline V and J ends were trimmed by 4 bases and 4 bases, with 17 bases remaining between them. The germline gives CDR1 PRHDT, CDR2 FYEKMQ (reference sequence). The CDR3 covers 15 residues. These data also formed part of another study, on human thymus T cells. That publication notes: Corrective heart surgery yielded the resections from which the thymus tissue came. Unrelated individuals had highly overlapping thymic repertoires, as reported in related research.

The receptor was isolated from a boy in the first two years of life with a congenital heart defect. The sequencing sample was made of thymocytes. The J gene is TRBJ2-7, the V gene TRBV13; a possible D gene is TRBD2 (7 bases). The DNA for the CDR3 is TGTGCCAGCAGCTCAAAGGGGGGGTCGTCGTACGAGCAGTACTTC. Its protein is CASSSKGGSSYEQYF.